This entry lists 8 T cell receptor beta chains sequenced from one sample in a study of shared clonotypes between healthy human individuals (TCRdb year 2020). The library was built by means of the immunoSEQ multiplex PCR assay. TCRdb re-hosts the immuneACCESS table, in-frame sequences only. Its copies lack some clones; in the studies checked, an unresolved V gene accounts for under half of them, and the cause for the rest is not known. This sample lists more than 400,000 clones; roughly 95% were detected once. The ten largest account for about 0.059% of the sample. Source material: naive CD4+ T cells sorted from blood. Read against the paper, the sample's cell subset or site label means: CD45RA+ positively selected. The receptors were gathered from a woman between 25 and 40 years old in good health.

J is TRBJ2-3 and V is TRBV6-6; 7 nucleotides match TRBD1. Germline loops: CDR1 MNHNY, CDR2 SVGAGI (reference sequence). The CDR3 length is 15 residues. The V segment lost 6 bases and the J segment 0 bases; nucleotides outside the gene matches: 6. CDR3 nucleotide sequence: TGTGCCAGCAGATGGGACAGAACTAGCACAGATACGCAGTATTTT. It specifies CASRWDRTSTDTQYF.

The chain employs TRBV28 and TRBJ1-1; TRBD1 might be the D (5 bases). The germline gives CDR1 MDHEN, CDR2 SYDVKM. Trimming took 3 bases from V and 3 from J, leaving 11 bases between them. CDR3 size: 14 residues. The CDR3 here is CASSLGELHTEAFF. The CDR3 nucleotides read TGTGCCAGCAGTTTGGGGGAGTTGCACACTGAAGCTTTCTTT.

The chain links TRBV6-6 to TRBJ1-2; D unresolved. Germline lookup yields CDR1 MNHNY and CDR2 SVGAGI (reference sequence). With 6 bases removed from V and 7 bases from J, the gap between germline ends came to 12 bases. The CDR3 has 12 amino acids. The CDR3 sequence is CASSGSGIGYTF. The CDR3 DNA sequence: TGTGCCAGCAGCGGATCTGGGATTGGCTACACCTTC.

This chain links TRBV18 with TRBJ2-7, with TRBD2 identical over 14 bases. CDR3 length equals 18 residues. V lost 3 bases, J lost 4 bases, and 11 bases stayed unmatched. Germline CDR1 reads KGHSH; CDR2 reads LQKENI. The CDR3 sequence: CASSPFETSGRAGYEQYF. As DNA, the CDR3 is TGTGCCAGCTCACCTTTCGAGACTAGCGGGAGGGCCGGTTACGAGCAGTACTTC.

V is TRBV6-9 and J is TRBJ2-7; no clear D gene. Per germline, CDR1 MNHGY and CDR2 SVAAGI. The V and J ends lost 6 bases and 7 bases respectively, with 16 bases between them. This CDR3 region has 13 residues. In DNA, the CDR3 is TGTGCCAGCAGCGGCGTCGGTCCTGGGGAGCAGTACTTC. Its protein is CASSGVGPGEQYF.

V is TRBV28 and J is TRBJ1-2; possible D gene TRBD1, 5 bases. The CDR3 runs 13 residues. With 1 base removed from V and 7 bases from J, the gap between germline ends came to 10 bases. CDR1 MDHEN and CDR2 SYDVKM come from the germline V gene. Here the CDR3 DNA reads TGTGCCAGCAGTTTATCGAGGGGAGGTGGCTACACCTTC. Protein sequence: CASSLSRGGGYTF.

V usage is TRBV4-2 and J usage is TRBJ2-1; D call uncertain. This CDR3 region has 13 residues. Between the trimmed V and J ends, which lost 1 base and 10 bases, there was a span of 11 bases. Per the germline V gene, CDR1 is LGHNA and CDR2 is YNFKEQ. In DNA form, the CDR3 reads TGTGCCAGCAGCCAAGTTGGAGAGTTGGAGCAGTTCTTC. Translated: CASSQVGELEQFF.

The chain recombines TRBV12-1 with TRBJ2-1; the table's D call, TRBD2, was not checked against the DNA. TRBV12-1 is an annotated pseudogene. The CDR3 totals 15 residues. The CDR3 coding sequence is TGTGCCAGCAGCTGGCGGGAGGACTTTATAGATGAGCAGTTCTTC. Translating it yields CASSWREDFIDEQFF.